The 22 T cell receptor beta chains reported below all come from one sample, sequenced in a study of OX40 agonist ivuxolimab in advanced cancers. This table comes from immunoSEQ multiplex PCR, and its TCRdb copy is limited to in-frame clones, with some not included. The table shows 7,200 or so clones, with over 60% occurring only once. The specimen comprised CD4+ or CD8+ T cells sorted from blood, sampled in a trial of the OX40 agonist ivuxolimab. The receptors originated from an adult with an advanced solid tumor such as melanoma, head and neck, liver or kidney cancer.

This chain links TRBV5-1 with TRBJ2-3, with D unclear. The V gene's germline CDR1 is SGHRS and CDR2 YFSETQ. The CDR3 runs 12 residues. V lost 7 bases and J 4 bases, leaving 10 bases between the germline ends. As DNA, the CDR3 is TGCGCCAGCCAAGCGAGTGCAGATACGCAGTATTTT. Its protein product is CASQASADTQYF.

The V and J genes are TRBV7-8 and TRBJ2-2; D is unresolved. The germline V and J ends were trimmed by 7 bases and 3 bases, with 3 bases remaining between them. This CDR3 has 11 amino acids. Germline assignment: CDR1 SGHVS and CDR2 FQNEAQ. CDR3 in amino acids: CASTHTGELFF. CDR3 bases: TGTGCCAGCACCCACACCGGGGAGCTGTTTTTT.

The chain has TRBV4-1 and TRBJ2-1; a weak D match, TRBD1 (5 bases). V lost 0 bases and J lost 0, with 12 bases in between. This CDR3 is built from 17 residues. Germline assignment: CDR1 MGHRA and CDR2 YSYEKL. CDR3 sequence (DNA): TGCGCCAGCAGCCAAGATGGACATTCGAGCTCCTACAATGAGCAGTTCTTC. Translated: CASSQDGHSSSYNEQFF.

The chain carries TRBV9 and TRBJ1-2, with D possibly TRBD1 on 5 matching bases. Trimming stripped 4 bases from V and 4 bases from J, with 14 bases between. There are 14 residues in the CDR3. Germline V gene lookup returns CDR1 SGDLS and CDR2 YYNGEE. As DNA, the CDR3 is TGTGCCAGCAGCCAGAATACAGGCGTCTATGGCTACACCTTC. Protein product: CASSQNTGVYGYTF.

This clone rates as medium-sized. The chain couples TRBV6-1 to TRBJ2-5; TRBD2 might be the D (7 bases). The CDR3 covers 14 residues. V shed 1 base and J shed 5 bases, with 11 bases lying between them. The V gene's germline CDR1 is MNHNS and CDR2 SASEGT. CDR3 in amino acids: CASSEGGGLETQYF. The CDR3 DNA follows: TGTGCCAGCAGTGAAGGGGGGGGGCTGGAGACCCAGTACTTC.

This clone was detected a few times. The chain has TRBV9 and TRBJ2-2; 9 bases map to TRBD1. Germline CDR1 and CDR2: SGDLS and YYNGEE. The CDR3 is made up of 15 amino acids. The trim removed 3 bases at V and 5 bases at J, leaving 5 bases unmatched. This chain's CDR3 is CASSDTGGETGELFF. CDR3 coding DNA: TGTGCCAGCAGCGACACAGGGGGCGAGACCGGGGAGCTGTTTTTT.

This clone turned up a few times. The rearrangement joins TRBV9 to TRBJ1-2; TRBD1 aligns across 10 bases. The ends lost 0 bases at V and 8 bases at J; junction bases unmatched: 7. Germline V lookup: CDR1 SGDLS, CDR2 YYNGEE. The CDR3 totals 15 residues. CDR3 amino acids: CASSVGGQGSLGYTF. CDR3 nucleotides: TGTGCCAGCAGCGTAGGGGGACAGGGGTCCCTAGGCTACACCTTC.

Points on this clone: The junction departs from the called germline gene at one end, perhaps through a read error. The V and J genes are TRBV6-5 and TRBJ1-4; D remains unclear. Germline CDR1 reads MNHEY; CDR2 reads SVGAGI. The CDR3 is 12 residues long. The CDR3 nucleotides read TGTGCCAGCAGTTGCGAAGACGCCAAACGGTTTTTT. Translation gives CASSCEDAKRFF.

The chain has TRBV6-1 and TRBJ1-5; 8 nucleotides match TRBD1. V dropped 2 bases and J dropped 7; count of bases not matched to a gene: 13. CDR1 is MNHNS, CDR2 SASEGT, per germline. The CDR3 extends over 17 amino acids. CDR3 sequence (DNA): TGTGCCAGCAGTGAATTGGGGACAGGTTCTTTGAAACAGCCCCAGCATTTT. This sequence encodes CASSELGTGSLKQPQHF.

The chain employs TRBV6-8 and TRBJ2-1; 9 bases are a match to TRBD2. Germline V gene data show CDR1 as MNHGY and CDR2 as SAAAGT. CDR3 length: 18 amino acids. The J segment lost 8 bases and the V segment lost 0 bases, leaving 14 bases of the junction unmatched. The CDR3 reads CASSYSLPGGGAVDEQFF. In DNA, the CDR3 is TGTGCCAGCAGTTACTCCCTACCGGGCGGGGGGGCCGTTGATGAGCAGTTCTTC.

V usage is TRBV7-8 and J usage is TRBJ2-7; the D call may be TRBD1 or TRBD2 (5 bases each). This CDR3 is 16 amino acids long. V gave up 2 bases and J gave up 6 bases, with 20 bases separating them. Germline V gene lookup returns CDR1 SGHVS and CDR2 FQNEAQ. In nucleotides, the CDR3 is TGTGCCAGCAGCTTACGTGCCGTGTGGGGGTCTGGCGAGCAGTACTTC. Translation: CASSLRAVWGSGEQYF.

The chain links TRBV7-6 to TRBJ2-7, with 9 bases aligning to TRBD1. After removal of 4 bases from V and 7 bases from J, the junction contained 8 bases not matched to a gene. CDR1 and CDR2 from the germline V gene are SGHVS and FNYEAQ. The CDR3 consists of 14 residues. The CDR3 bases are TGTGCCAGCAGCTCCGGACAGGGGCTGAGGGAGCAGTACTTC. It specifies CASSSGQGLREQYF. The full variable domain, rest sourced from reference TRBV7-6 and TRBJ2-7, is GAGVSQSPRYKVTKRGQDVALRCDPISGHVSLYWYRQALGQGPEFLTYFNYEAQQDKSGLPNDRFSAERPEGSISTLTIQRTEQRDSAMYRCASSSGQGLREQYFGPGTRLTVT.

In this sample, this clone turned up a few times. The chain combines TRBV7-3 with TRBJ1-1; no reliable D call. Per germline, CDR1 SGHTA and CDR2 FQGTGA. The length of the CDR3 is 12 residues. V lost 5 bases, J lost 0 bases, and 4 bases lay in between. The chain's CDR3 is CASSILNTEAFF. The CDR3 DNA sequence: TGTGCCAGCAGCATATTGAACACTGAAGCTTTCTTT.

This clone came up a few times. V usage is TRBV5-4 and J usage is TRBJ2-2; tentative D call: TRBD2 (5 bases). The CDR3 has 16 residues. Trimming stripped 0 bases from V and 1 base from J, with 10 bases between. The germline V gene has CDR1 SGHNT and CDR2 YYREEE (reference sequence). For the CDR3, the DNA is TGTGCCAGCAGCTTGGGGCTTAGCGAGAACACCGGGGAGCTGTTTTTT. This sequence encodes CASSLGLSENTGELFF.

Note on this clone: A much bigger clone sits one base away, suggesting this may be a read error. The rearrangement links TRBV5-1 to TRBJ2-7; D is unclear. This CDR3 has 12 residues. Trimming shortened V by 7 bases and J by 2 bases, and 10 bases separated the two germline ends. Germline V gene data show CDR1 as SGHRS and CDR2 as YFSETQ. The CDR3 region is CASGPPAYEQYF. As DNA, the CDR3 is TGCGCCAGCGGCCCCCCAGCCTACGAGCAGTACTTC.

J is TRBJ1-1 and V is TRBV5-1; no clear D. This CDR3 has 13 amino acids. The ends were cut back, 4 bases at V and 4 bases at J, with 11 bases in the middle. Germline V gives CDR1 SGHRS, CDR2 YFSETQ. CDR3 sequence (DNA): TGCGCCAGCAGCCCCTCGGGGAGCACTGAAGCTTTCTTT. Its translation: CASSPSGSTEAFF.

CDR3 in DNA: TGTGCCATCAGTGAGTTGGACTTGGGCATGTCGAACTATGGCTACACCTTC. Protein product: CAISELDLGMSNYGYTF. V usage is TRBV10-3 and J usage is TRBJ1-2; D is unresolved. This CDR3 spans 17 amino acids. The ends were cut back, 1 base at V and 2 bases at J, with 17 bases in the middle. Germline CDR1 and CDR2: ENHRY and SYGVKD.

This chain connects TRBV7-9 to TRBJ1-3; D remains unclear. Germline V CDR1 and CDR2: SEHNR, FQNEAQ (reference sequence). V was pared by 2 bases and J by 2 bases, with 10 bases between. This CDR3 has 15 residues. CDR3 nucleotide sequence: TGTGCCAGCAGCTTACTGGGGAGGGCTGGAAACACCATATATTTT. Translating it yields CASSLLGRAGNTIYF.

This clone was recorded only once. The chain carries TRBV7-6 and TRBJ2-1; no clear D gene. CDR1 is SGHVS, CDR2 FNYEAQ, per germline. V was pared by 1 base and J by 0 bases, with 1 base between. CDR3 length equals 13 residues. Here the CDR3 reads CASSLGSYNEQFF. CDR3 coding DNA: TGTGCCAGCAGCTTAGGCTCCTACAATGAGCAGTTCTTC.

With regard to this clone: Compared with germline, one end of the junction differs, possibly owing to a read error. Within the sample, other DNA sequences also encode this same CDR3. The chain joins TRBV7-6 to TRBJ2-1; 7 positions match TRBD1. CDR3 length: 15 residues. Germline V CDR1 and CDR2: SGHVS, FNYEAQ. The chain's CDR3 is CASTLGTASYNEQFF. The DNA for the CDR3 is TGTGCCAGCACCCTTGGGACAGCGAGTTACAATGAACAGTTCTTC.

V and J are TRBV28 and TRBJ2-2; no clear D gene. This CDR3 has 17 residues. The ends were cut back, 1 base at V and 0 bases at J, with 12 bases in the middle. Germline V gene lookup returns CDR1 MDHEN and CDR2 SYDVKM. The DNA of the CDR3 is TGTGCCAGCAGTTTATACCAGGAACTGGCGAACACCGGGGAGCTGTTTTTT. As protein: CASSLYQELANTGELFF.

This rearrangement joins TRBV5-6 to TRBJ1-5; no definite D call. Germline V gene data show CDR1 as SGHDT and CDR2 as YYEEEE. The germline V and J ends were trimmed by 0 bases and 3 bases, with 4 bases remaining between them. The CDR3 consists of 13 residues. Here the CDR3 reads CASSLGDNQPQHF. The CDR3 nucleotides read TGTGCCAGCAGCTTGGGGGACAATCAGCCCCAGCATTTT. The full variable domain, with the rest looked up from reference TRBV5-6 and TRBJ1-5, is DAGVTQSPTHLIKTRGQQVTLRCSPKSGHDTVSWYQQALGQGPQFIFQYYEEEERQRGNFPDRFSGHQFPNYSSELNVNALLLGDSALYLCASSLGDNQPQHFGDGTRLSIL.